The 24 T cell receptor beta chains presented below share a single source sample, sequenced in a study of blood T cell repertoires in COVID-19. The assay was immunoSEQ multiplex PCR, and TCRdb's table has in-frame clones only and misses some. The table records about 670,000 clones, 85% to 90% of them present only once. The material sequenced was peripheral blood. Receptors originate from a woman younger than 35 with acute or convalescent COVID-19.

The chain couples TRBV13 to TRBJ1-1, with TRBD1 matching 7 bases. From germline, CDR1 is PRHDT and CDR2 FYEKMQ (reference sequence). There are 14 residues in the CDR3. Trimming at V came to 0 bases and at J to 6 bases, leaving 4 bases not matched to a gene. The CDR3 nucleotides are TGTGCCAGCAGCTTAGGTAAGGGGGCGGCTGAAGCTTTCTTT. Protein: CASSLGKGAAEAFF. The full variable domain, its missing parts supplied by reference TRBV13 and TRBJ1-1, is AAGVIQSPRHLIKEKRETATLKCYPIPRHDTVYWYQQGPGQDPQFLISFYEKMQSDKGSIPDRFSAQQFSDYHSELNMSSLELGDSALYFCASSLGKGAAEAFFGQGTRLTVV.

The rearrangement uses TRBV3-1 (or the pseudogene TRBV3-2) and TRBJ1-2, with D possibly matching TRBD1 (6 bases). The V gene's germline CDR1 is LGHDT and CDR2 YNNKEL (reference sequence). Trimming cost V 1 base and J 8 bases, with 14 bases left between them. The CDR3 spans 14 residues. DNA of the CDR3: TGTGCCAGCAGCCAAGGGGGGACACTCGACGGCTACACCTTC. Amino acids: CASSQGGTLDGYTF.

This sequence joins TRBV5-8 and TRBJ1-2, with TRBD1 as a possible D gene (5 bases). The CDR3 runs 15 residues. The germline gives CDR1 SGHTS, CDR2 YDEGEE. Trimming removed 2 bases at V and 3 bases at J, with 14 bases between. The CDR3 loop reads CASSLKGIIHYGYTF. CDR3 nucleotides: TGTGCCAGCAGCTTAAAGGGGATTATCCACTATGGCTACACCTTC. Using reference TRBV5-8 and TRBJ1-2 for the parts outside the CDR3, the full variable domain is EAGVTQSPTHLIKTRGQQATLRCSPISGHTSVYWYQQALGLGLQFLLWYDEGEERNRGNFPPRFSGRQFPNYSSELNVNALELEDSALYLCASSLKGIIHYGYTFGSGTRLTVV.

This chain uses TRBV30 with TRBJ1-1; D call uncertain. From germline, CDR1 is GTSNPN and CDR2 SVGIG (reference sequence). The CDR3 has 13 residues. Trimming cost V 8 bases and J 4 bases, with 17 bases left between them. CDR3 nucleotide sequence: TGTGCCCGGGATAACGGAGGAGGCACTGAAGCTTTCTTT. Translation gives CARDNGGGTEAFF. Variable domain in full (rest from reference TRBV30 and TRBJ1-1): SQTIHQWPATLVQPVGSPLSLECTVEGTSNPNLYWYRQAAGRGLQLLFYSVGIGQISSEVPQNLSASRPQDRQFILSSKKLLLSDSGFYLCARDNGGGTEAFFGQGTRLTVV.

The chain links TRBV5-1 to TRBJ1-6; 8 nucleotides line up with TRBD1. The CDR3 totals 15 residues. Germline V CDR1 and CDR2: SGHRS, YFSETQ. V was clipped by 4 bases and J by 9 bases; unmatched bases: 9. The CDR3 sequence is CASSGTTGGSSPLHF. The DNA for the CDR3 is TGCGCCAGCAGCGGGACCACAGGGGGTAGTTCACCCCTCCACTTT.

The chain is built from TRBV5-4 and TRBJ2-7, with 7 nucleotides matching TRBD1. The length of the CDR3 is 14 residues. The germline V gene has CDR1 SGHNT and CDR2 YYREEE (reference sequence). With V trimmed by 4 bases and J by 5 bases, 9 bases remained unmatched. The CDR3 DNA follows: TGTGCCAGCAGCGGAGTCCCGGACAGGAACGAGCAGTACTTC. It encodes CASSGVPDRNEQYF.

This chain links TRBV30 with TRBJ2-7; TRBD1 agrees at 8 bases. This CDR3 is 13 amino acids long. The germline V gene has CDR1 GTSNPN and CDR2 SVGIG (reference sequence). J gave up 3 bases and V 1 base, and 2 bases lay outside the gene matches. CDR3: CAWSAGQVYEQYF. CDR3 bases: TGTGCCTGGAGTGCGGGACAGGTCTACGAGCAGTACTTC.

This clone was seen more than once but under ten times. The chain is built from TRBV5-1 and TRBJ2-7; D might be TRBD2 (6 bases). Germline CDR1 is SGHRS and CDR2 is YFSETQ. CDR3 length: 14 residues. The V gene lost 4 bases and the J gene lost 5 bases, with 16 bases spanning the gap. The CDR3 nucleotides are TGCGCCAGCAGCCCCCACCCAGGGACTCACGAGCAGTACTTC. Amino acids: CASSPHPGTHEQYF.

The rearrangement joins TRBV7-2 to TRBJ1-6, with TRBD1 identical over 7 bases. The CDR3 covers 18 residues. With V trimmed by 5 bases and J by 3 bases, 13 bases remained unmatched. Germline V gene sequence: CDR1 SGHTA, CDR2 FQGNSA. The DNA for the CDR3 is TGTGCCAGCAGCCCCCCCGGGACAGTATCCCTCTATAATTCACCCCTCCACTTT. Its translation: CASSPPGTVSLYNSPLHF. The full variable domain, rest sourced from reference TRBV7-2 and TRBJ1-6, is GAGVSQSPSNKVTEKGKDVELRCDPISGHTALYWYRQSLGQGLEFLIYFQGNSAPDKSGLPSDRFSAERTGGSVSTLTIQRTQQEDSAVYLCASSPPGTVSLYNSPLHFGNGTRLTVT.

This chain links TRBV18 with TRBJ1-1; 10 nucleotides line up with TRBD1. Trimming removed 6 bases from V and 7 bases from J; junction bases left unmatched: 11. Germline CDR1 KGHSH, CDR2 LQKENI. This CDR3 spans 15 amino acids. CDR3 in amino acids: CASSGTGDSLVEAFF. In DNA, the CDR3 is TGTGCCAGCTCCGGGACAGGGGATTCTTTAGTTGAAGCTTTCTTT.

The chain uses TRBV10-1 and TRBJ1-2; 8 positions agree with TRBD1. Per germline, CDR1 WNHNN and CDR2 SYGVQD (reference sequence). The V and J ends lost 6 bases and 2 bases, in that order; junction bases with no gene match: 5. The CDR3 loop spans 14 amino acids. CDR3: CASRWGDRNYGYTF. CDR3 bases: TGCGCCAGCAGGTGGGGGGACAGGAACTATGGCTACACCTTC.

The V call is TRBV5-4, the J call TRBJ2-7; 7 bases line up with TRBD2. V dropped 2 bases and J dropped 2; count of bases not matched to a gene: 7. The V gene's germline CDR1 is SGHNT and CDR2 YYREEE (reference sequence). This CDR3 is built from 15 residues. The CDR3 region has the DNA TGTGCCAGCAGCTTCGCAACTAGCGCCGCCTACGAGCAGTACTTC. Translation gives CASSFATSAAYEQYF.

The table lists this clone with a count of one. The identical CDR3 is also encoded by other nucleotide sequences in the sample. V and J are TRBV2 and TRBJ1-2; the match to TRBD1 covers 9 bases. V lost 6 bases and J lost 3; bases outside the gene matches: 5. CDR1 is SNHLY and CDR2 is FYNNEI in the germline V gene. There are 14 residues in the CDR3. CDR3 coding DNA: TGTGCCAGCAGGGGGGACAGGGCGGACTATGGCTACACCTTC. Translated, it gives CASRGDRADYGYTF.

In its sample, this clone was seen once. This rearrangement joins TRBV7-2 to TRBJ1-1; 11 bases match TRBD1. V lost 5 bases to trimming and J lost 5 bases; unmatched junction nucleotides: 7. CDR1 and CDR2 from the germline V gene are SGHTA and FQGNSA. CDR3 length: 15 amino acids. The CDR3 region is CASSRDRGEGTEAFF. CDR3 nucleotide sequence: TGTGCCAGCAGCCGGGACAGGGGGGAGGGTACTGAAGCTTTCTTT. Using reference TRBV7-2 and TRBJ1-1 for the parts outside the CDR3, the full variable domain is GAGVSQSPSNKVTEKGKDVELRCDPISGHTALYWYRQSLGQGLEFLIYFQGNSAPDKSGLPSDRFSAERTGGSVSTLTIQRTQQEDSAVYLCASSRDRGEGTEAFFGQGTRLTVV.

DNA of the CDR3: TGTGCCAGCAGCTTTAGCGGGGAGAACACCGGGGAGCTGTTTTTT. Residues: CASSFSGENTGELFF. The chain combines TRBV7-3 with TRBJ2-2; the match to TRBD2 covers 8 bases. V lost 3 bases, J lost 1 base, and 1 base stayed unmatched. Germline values: CDR1 SGHTA, CDR2 FQGTGA. CDR3 length: 15 residues.

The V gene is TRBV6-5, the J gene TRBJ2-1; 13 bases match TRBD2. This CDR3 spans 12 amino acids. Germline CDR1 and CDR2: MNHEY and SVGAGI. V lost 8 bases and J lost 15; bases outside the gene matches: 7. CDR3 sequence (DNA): TGTGCCAGCGGGACTAGCGGGGTAGCGTTGTTCTTC. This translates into CASGTSGVALFF.

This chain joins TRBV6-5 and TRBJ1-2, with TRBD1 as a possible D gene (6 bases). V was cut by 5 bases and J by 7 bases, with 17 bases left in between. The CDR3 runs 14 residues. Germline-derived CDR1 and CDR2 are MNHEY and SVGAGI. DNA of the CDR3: TGTGCCAGCAGTCCGAATACAGGGTGGGGTGGCTACACCTTC. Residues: CASSPNTGWGGYTF.

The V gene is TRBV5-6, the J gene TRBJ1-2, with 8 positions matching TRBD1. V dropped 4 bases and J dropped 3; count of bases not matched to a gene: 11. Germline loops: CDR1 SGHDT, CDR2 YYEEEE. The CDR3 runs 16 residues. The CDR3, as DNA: TGTGCCAGCAGCCAACGGAGGACAGGGTTCGACTATGGCTACACCTTC. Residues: CASSQRRTGFDYGYTF.

The chain's CDR3 is CAGQKKTGQRNSPLHF. The CDR3 DNA reads as TGTGCCGGCCAAAAAAAAACTGGACAGAGAAATTCACCCCTCCACTTT. This chain uses TRBV7-9 with TRBJ1-6, with D maybe TRBD1 (6 bases). Germline loops: CDR1 SEHNR, CDR2 FQNEAQ (reference sequence). The CDR3 is made up of 16 amino acids. Trimming removed 11 bases at V and 7 bases at J, with 24 bases between.

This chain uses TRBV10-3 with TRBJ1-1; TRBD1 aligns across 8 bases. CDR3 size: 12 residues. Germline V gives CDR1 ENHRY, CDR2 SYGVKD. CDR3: CAQGATGTEAFF. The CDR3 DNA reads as TGTGCTCAGGGGGCAACTGGCACTGAAGCTTTCTTT.

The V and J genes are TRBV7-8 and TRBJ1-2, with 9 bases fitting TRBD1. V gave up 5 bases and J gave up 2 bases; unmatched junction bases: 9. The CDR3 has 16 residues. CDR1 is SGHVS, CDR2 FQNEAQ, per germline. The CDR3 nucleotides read TGTGCCAGCAGCCGCGAAGGGACAGGGTGGAACTATGGCTACACCTTC. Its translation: CASSREGTGWNYGYTF.

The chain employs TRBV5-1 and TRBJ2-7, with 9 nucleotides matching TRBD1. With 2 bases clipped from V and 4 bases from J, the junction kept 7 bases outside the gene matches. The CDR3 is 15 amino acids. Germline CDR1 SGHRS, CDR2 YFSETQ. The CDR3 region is CASSFPGQGVYEQYF. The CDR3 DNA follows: TGCGCCAGCAGCTTCCCGGGACAGGGTGTGTACGAGCAGTACTTC.

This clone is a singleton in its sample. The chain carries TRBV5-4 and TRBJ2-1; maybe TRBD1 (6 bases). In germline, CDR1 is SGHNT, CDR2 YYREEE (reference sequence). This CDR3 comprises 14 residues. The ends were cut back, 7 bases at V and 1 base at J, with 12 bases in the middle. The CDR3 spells CASGGTGSYNEQFF. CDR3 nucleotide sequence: TGTGCCAGCGGGGGTACAGGGTCCTACAATGAGCAGTTCTTC.

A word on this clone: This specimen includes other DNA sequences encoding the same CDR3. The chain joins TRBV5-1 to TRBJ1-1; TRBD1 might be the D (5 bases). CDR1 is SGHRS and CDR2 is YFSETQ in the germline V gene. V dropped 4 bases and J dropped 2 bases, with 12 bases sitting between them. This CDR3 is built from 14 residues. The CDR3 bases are TGCGCCAGCAGCCTACCGGGACTTAACACTGAAGCTTTCTTT. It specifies CASSLPGLNTEAFF.